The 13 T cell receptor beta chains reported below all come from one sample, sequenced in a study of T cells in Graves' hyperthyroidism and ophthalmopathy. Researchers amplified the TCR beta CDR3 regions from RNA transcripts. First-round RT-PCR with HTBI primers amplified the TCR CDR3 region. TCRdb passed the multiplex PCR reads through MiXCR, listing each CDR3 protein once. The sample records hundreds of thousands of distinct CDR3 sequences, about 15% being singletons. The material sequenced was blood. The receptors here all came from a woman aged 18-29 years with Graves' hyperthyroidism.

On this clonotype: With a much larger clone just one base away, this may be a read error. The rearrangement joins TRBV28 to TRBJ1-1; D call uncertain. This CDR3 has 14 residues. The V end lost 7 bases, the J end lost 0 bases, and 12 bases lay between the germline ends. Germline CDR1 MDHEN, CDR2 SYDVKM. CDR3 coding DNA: TGTGCCAGCATGCAAGAGGTGTTGAACACTGAAGCTTTCTTT. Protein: CASMQEVLNTEAFF.

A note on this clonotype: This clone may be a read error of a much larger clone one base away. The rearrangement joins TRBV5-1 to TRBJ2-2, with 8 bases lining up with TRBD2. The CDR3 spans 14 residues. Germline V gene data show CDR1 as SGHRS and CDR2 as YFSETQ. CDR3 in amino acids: CASSPSGPTGGLFF. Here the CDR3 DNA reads TGCGCCAGCAGCCCTAGCGGGCCCACCGGGGGGCTGTTTTTT.

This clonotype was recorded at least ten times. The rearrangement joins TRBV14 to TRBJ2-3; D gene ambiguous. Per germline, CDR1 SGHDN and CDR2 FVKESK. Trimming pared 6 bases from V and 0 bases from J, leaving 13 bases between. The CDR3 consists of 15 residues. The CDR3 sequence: CASRGSVTSTDTQYF. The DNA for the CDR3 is TGTGCCAGCAGGGGTTCGGTGACTAGCACAGATACGCAGTATTTT.

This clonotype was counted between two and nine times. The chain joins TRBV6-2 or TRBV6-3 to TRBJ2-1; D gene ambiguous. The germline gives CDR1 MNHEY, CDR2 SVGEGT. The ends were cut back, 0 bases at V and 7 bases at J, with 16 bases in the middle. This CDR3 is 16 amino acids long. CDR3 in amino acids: CASSYSSQRYRNEQFF. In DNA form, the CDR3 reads TGTGCCAGCAGTTACTCGAGCCAGCGTTATCGGAATGAGCAGTTCTTC.

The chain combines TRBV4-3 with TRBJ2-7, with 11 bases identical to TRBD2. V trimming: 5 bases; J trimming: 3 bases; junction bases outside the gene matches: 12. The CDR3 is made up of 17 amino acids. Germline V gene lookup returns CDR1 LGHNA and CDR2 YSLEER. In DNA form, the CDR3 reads TGCGCCAGCAGCGCCGGACTAGCGGGCCCTGGGGGCTACGAGCAGTACTTC. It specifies CASSAGLAGPGGYEQYF.

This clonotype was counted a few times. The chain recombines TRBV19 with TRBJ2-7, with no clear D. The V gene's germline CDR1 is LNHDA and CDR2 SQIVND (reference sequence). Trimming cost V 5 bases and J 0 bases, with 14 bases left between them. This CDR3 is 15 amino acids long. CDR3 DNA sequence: TGTGCCAGTAGTGCCGCCTTACGGAGCTCCTACGAGCAGTACTTC. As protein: CASSAALRSSYEQYF.

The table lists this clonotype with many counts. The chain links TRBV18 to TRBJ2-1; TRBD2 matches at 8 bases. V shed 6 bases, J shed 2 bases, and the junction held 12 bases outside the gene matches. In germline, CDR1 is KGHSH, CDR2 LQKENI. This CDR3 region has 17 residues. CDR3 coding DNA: TGTGCCAGCTCGCACAAGACCGGGACTAGGCCCTACAATGAGCAGTTCTTC. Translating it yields CASSHKTGTRPYNEQFF.

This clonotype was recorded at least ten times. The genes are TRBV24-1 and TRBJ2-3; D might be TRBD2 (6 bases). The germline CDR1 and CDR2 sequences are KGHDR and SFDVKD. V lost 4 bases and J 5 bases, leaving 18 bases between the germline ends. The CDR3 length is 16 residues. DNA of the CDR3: TGTGCCACCAGTGAAGGGAGGCGGTCCCACGGAGATACGCAGTATTTT. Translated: CATSEGRRSHGDTQYF.

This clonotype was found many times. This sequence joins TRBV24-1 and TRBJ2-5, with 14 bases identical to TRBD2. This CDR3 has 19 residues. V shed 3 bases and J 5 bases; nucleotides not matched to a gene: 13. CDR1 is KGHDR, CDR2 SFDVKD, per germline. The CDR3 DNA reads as TGTGCCACCAGTGATCCATCCGCCGGGACTAGCGGGAGTAAGGAGACCCAGTACTTC. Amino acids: CATSDPSAGTSGSKETQYF.

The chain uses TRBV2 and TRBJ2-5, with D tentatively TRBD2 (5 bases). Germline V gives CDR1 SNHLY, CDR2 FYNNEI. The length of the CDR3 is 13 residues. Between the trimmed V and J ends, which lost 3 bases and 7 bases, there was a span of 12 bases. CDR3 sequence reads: CASSDRGMATQYF. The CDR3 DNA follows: TGTGCCAGCAGTGATCGGGGAATGGCGACCCAGTACTTC. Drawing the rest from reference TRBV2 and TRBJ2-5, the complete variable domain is EPEVTQTPSHQVTQMGQEVILRCVPISNHLYFYWYRQILGQKVEFLVSFYNNEISEKSEIFDDQFSVERPDGSNFTLKIRSTKLEDSAMYFCASSDRGMATQYFGPGTRLLVL.

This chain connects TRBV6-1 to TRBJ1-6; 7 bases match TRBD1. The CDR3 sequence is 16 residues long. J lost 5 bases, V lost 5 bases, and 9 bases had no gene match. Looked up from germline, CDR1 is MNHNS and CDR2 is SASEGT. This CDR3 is CASSNSPGQNNSPLHF. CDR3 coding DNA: TGTGCCAGCAGTAACTCTCCGGGACAGAATAATTCACCCCTCCACTTT.

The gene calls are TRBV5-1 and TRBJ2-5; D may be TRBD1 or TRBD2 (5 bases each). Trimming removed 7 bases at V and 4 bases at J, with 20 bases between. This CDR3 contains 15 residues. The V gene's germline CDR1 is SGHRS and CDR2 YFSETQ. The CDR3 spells CASRPTLGGGETQYF. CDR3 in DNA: TGCGCCAGCCGACCAACACTAGGTGGGGGAGAGACCCAGTACTTC.

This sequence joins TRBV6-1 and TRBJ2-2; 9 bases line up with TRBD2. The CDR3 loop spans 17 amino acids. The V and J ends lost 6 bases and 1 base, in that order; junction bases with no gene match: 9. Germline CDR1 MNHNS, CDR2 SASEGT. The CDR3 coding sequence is TGTGCCAGCAGAGGACTAGCGAGGGGAATGAACACCGGGGAGCTGTTTTTT. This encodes CASRGLARGMNTGELFF.